A single sample is the source of the 19 T cell receptor beta chains below, sequenced in a study of blood T cells in healthy people across ages (dated by TCRdb to 2014 to 2015). Library preparation was by 5' RACE. Data came from an Illumina HiSeq 2500. A second PCR of roughly 6 to 11 cycles was run with a J-beta primer mix and a sample-barcoded 5' primer. TCRdb ran its own pipeline on the public reads, namely fastp trimming at Q25 and MiXCR clone calling, and kept in-frame beta chains. Identical CDR3 proteins give one entry, which carries the most common genes and DNA. The sample table shows about 1,000,000 distinct CDR3 sequences, and 40% to 45% are seen once. The top ten constitute approximately 17% of the sample. The sample consisted of blood. The receptors originated from a woman aged 55-69 years in good health.

The chain recombines TRBV12-3 or TRBV12-4 with TRBJ2-5; possible D gene TRBD2, 5 bases. The DNA end lines up better with TRBJ2-7; the J call may be wrong. The CDR3 loop spans 15 amino acids. The CDR3 coding sequence is TGTGCCAGCAGTTTGGCCGGGGAGTGGCGGTTCGAGCAGTACTTC. Encoded protein: CASSLAGEWRFEQYF.

As regards this clonotype: Given a much more abundant clone one base away, this may be a read error. The J gene is TRBJ2-5, the V gene TRBV5-1, with a possible D match to TRBD1 (6 bases). CDR3 length: 13 residues. Germline V gene sequence: CDR1 SGHRS, CDR2 YFSETQ. V lost 2 bases, J lost 11 bases, and 16 bases lay in between. CDR3 nucleotides: TGCGCCAGCAGCTTCGCCTGGGACAATGAGCAGTACTTC. It codes for CASSFAWDNEQYF.

The genes are TRBV5-5 and TRBJ2-7, with 10 positions matching TRBD1. CDR3 size: 15 residues. Trimming at V came to 5 bases and at J to 2 bases, leaving 7 bases not matched to a gene. Germline-derived CDR1 and CDR2 are SGHKS and YYEKEE (reference sequence). CDR3 DNA sequence: TGTGCCAGCAGTTTCCGGGACAGGGGAACCTACGAGCAGTACTTC. This translates into CASSFRDRGTYEQYF. Using reference TRBV5-5 and TRBJ2-7 for the parts outside the CDR3, the full variable domain is DAGVTQSPTHLIKTRGQQVTLRCSPISGHKSVSWYQQVLGQGPQFIFQYYEKEERGRGNFPDRFSARQFPNYSSELNVNALLLGDSALYLCASSFRDRGTYEQYFGPGTRLTVT.

Notes on this clonotype: A clone one base away is much larger, so this may be a read error. This chain joins TRBV20-1 and TRBJ2-3, with D uncertain. In germline, CDR1 is DFQATT, CDR2 SNEGSKA (reference sequence). The CDR3 runs to 12 residues. The V and J ends lost 5 bases and 0 bases respectively, with 6 bases between them. The CDR3: CSASFSTDTQYF. In nucleotides, the CDR3 is TGCAGTGCTTCATTTAGCACAGATACGCAGTATTTT.

This chain joins TRBV6-2 or TRBV6-3 and TRBJ1-5, with a weak D call TRBD1 (5 bases). Between the trimmed V and J ends, which lost 7 bases and 4 bases, there was a span of 11 bases. Per the germline V gene, CDR1 is MNHEY and CDR2 is SVGEGT. The CDR3 contains 13 residues. The CDR3 region has the DNA TGTGCCAGCACCGGGACTCAAAATCAGCCCCAGCATTTT. Protein product: CASTGTQNQPQHF.

This chain connects TRBV7-2 to TRBJ2-7; D is ambiguous. Germline CDR1 and CDR2: SGHTA and FQGNSA. CDR3 length equals 15 residues. Trimming stripped 2 bases from V and 2 bases from J, with 13 bases between. Here the CDR3 reads CASSLFRQDTYEQYF. The DNA of the CDR3 is TGTGCCAGCAGCTTATTCCGGCAGGATACCTACGAGCAGTACTTC.

The chain recombines TRBV14 with TRBJ2-3, with unresolved D. The V and J ends lost 0 bases and 4 bases respectively, with 5 bases between them. This CDR3 spans 13 amino acids. The germline V gene has CDR1 SGHDN and CDR2 FVKESK. DNA for the CDR3: TGTGCCAGCAGCCAAGATATTGCAGATACGCAGTATTTT. It yields the protein CASSQDIADTQYF.

The rearrangement joins TRBV3-1 to TRBJ2-7; unclear D gene. There are 13 residues in the CDR3. The V gene lost 0 bases and the J gene lost 3 bases, with 6 bases spanning the gap. CDR1 and CDR2 (germline): LGHDT, YNNKEL (reference sequence). The CDR3 bases are TGTGCCAGCAGCCAAGAAAACCGCTACGAGCAGTACTTC. Translated, it gives CASSQENRYEQYF.

This clonotype turned up a few times. V is TRBV6-1 and J is TRBJ2-3, with D possibly matching TRBD2 (6 bases). Between the trimmed V and J ends, which lost 10 bases and 2 bases, there was a span of 19 bases. CDR1 and CDR2 (germline): MNHNS, SASEGT. The CDR3 is made up of 15 amino acids. Here the CDR3 reads CATRYGGGNTDTQYF. CDR3 DNA sequence: TGTGCCACCAGGTACGGGGGAGGAAACACAGATACGCAGTATTTT.

The chain recombines TRBV20-1 with TRBJ2-7; D is perhaps TRBD2 (6 bases). With 3 bases removed from V and 7 bases from J, the gap between germline ends came to 16 bases. CDR1 is DFQATT and CDR2 is SNEGSKA in the germline V gene (reference sequence). This CDR3 is built from 13 residues. The CDR3 loop is CSARRGTYNEQYF. The CDR3, as DNA: TGCAGTGCTAGGCGGGGCACCTACAATGAGCAGTACTTC.

This clonotype was seen repeatedly, ten times or more. This chain links TRBV5-1 with TRBJ1-2; D not resolved. The CDR3 totals 14 residues. Germline CDR1 SGHRS, CDR2 YFSETQ. V shed 0 bases and J shed 6 bases, with 12 bases lying between them. The CDR3 DNA is TGCGCCAGCAGCTTGGAAGGTGCATGGCATGGCTACACCTTC. This translates into CASSLEGAWHGYTF. Using reference TRBV5-1 and TRBJ1-2 for the parts outside the CDR3, the full variable domain is KAGVTQTPRYLIKTRGQQVTLSCSPISGHRSVSWYQQTPGQGLQFLFEYFSETQRNKGNFPGRFSGRQFSNSRSEMNVSTLELGDSALYLCASSLEGAWHGYTFGSGTRLTVV.

This rearrangement joins TRBV11-2 to TRBJ2-6; D possibly corresponds to TRBD1 (5 bases). Germline CDR1 reads SGHAT; CDR2 reads FQNNGV. The length of the CDR3 is 17 residues. The V end was cut by 8 bases, the J end by 0 bases, with 17 bases between. The DNA of the CDR3 is TGTGCCAGCGCCCCCTTCGGACAAACCTCTGGGGCCAACGTCCTGACTTTC. Its protein product is CASAPFGQTSGANVLTF.

For this clonotype: A read error may explain this, as a much larger clone is one base away. The genes are TRBV2 and TRBJ2-1; D is possibly TRBD2 (6 bases). V lost 8 bases and J 7 bases, leaving 18 bases between the germline ends. The CDR3 runs 14 residues. Germline V lookup: CDR1 SNHLY, CDR2 FYNNEI. CDR3 nucleotide sequence: TGTGCCAGCCGCCTAGCGAGAGGTTGGAATGAGCAGTTCTTC. The encoded protein is CASRLARGWNEQFF.

The J gene is TRBJ2-7, the V gene TRBV2; tentatively, D is TRBD1 (6 bases). V shed 6 bases and J shed 4 bases, with 16 bases lying between them. Germline CDR1 reads SNHLY; CDR2 reads FYNNEI. CDR3 length equals 14 residues. The CDR3 DNA is TGTGCCAGCAGCAACAGGGTCCGGGCGTACGAGCAGTACTTC. This codes for CASSNRVRAYEQYF.

This clonotype has ten or more counts. V and J are TRBV15 and TRBJ2-7, with unresolved D. The germline V and J ends were trimmed by 1 base and 5 bases, with 12 bases remaining between them. Germline CDR1 reads LNHNV; CDR2 reads YYDKDF (reference sequence). This CDR3 is 14 amino acids long. CDR3 amino acids: CATSRVGPKDEQYF. The CDR3 nucleotides read TGTGCCACCAGCAGAGTCGGCCCAAAAGACGAGCAGTACTTC. Supplemented by reference TRBV15 and TRBJ2-7, the full variable domain reads DAMVIQNPRYQVTQFGKPVTLSCSQTLNHNVMYWYQQKSSQAPKLLFHYYDKDFNNEADTPDNFQSRRPNTSFCFLDIRSPGLGDTAMYLCATSRVGPKDEQYFGPGTRLTVT.

Details on this clonotype: At one end the junction does not follow the germline gene, possibly because of a read error. The genes are TRBV16 and TRBJ2-1; D perhaps matches TRBD2 (5 bases). Germline-derived CDR1 and CDR2 are KGHSY and FQNENV. CDR3 length: 16 amino acids. Here the CDR3 reads CACSQSRVVSYNEQFF. In DNA, the CDR3 is TGTGCCTGCAGCCAATCGCGGGTGGTCTCCTACAATGAGCAGTTCTTC.

The count of this clonotype is one. This chain uses TRBV29-1 with TRBJ2-7; D tentatively fits TRBD1 or TRBD2 (5 bases each). Germline assignment: CDR1 SQVTM and CDR2 ANQGSEA. V lost 5 bases and J lost 0, with 11 bases in between. CDR3 size: 13 residues. For the CDR3, the DNA is TGCAGCGTTCCTTCGGGGCTCTCCTACGAGCAGTACTTC. Amino acid sequence: CSVPSGLSYEQYF.

Details on this clonotype: The junction shows a germline mismatch at one end, possibly a read error. The CDR3 DNA follows: TGTGCCAGCAGTTTACTCGACTCTAGGGCCGACGTCCTGACTTTC. This sequence encodes CASSLLDSRADVLTF. The V gene is TRBV6-5, the J gene TRBJ2-6, with D unresolved. The CDR3 is 15 amino acids. In germline, CDR1 is MNHEY, CDR2 SVGAGI.

The rearrangement links TRBV25-1 to TRBJ2-1; D might be TRBD1 (5 bases). The CDR3 contains 17 residues. Germline assignment: CDR1 MGHDK and CDR2 SYGVNS. V lost 2 bases to trimming and J lost 2 bases, with 16 bases between them. CDR3 loop: CASSEQGQTSPYNEQFF. The CDR3 bases are TGTGCCAGCAGTGAACAAGGACAAACGAGCCCCTACAATGAGCAGTTCTTC.